A single sample is the source of the 5 T cell receptor beta chains below, sequenced in a study of T-cell memory formation after mild COVID-19. TCRdb ran MiXCR on the 5' RACE reads and lists one entry per CDR3 protein. The sample lists about 560,000 distinct CDR3 sequences; about 20% were seen once. Material for sequencing was PBMCs or a T cell subset sorted from them (not recorded which). These receptors originate from an adult woman who had mild COVID-19 (a few samples of this study predate the infection). Cell type and time point are not known.

This clonotype was detected a few times. The rearrangement links TRBV5-1 to TRBJ2-5; D gene unclear. CDR1 and CDR2 (germline): SGHRS, YFSETQ. The ends were cut back, 0 bases at V and 4 bases at J, with 16 bases in the middle. There are 16 residues in the CDR3. Here the CDR3 reads CASSLDVVAGRETQYF. CDR3 coding DNA: TGCGCCAGCAGCTTGGATGTGGTCGCCGGCCGAGAGACCCAGTACTTC.

Only a few counts were recorded for this clonotype. The V gene is TRBV7-9, the J gene TRBJ2-1, with 9 positions matching TRBD2. The germline CDR1 and CDR2 sequences are SEHNR and FQNEAQ (reference sequence). V shed 5 bases, J shed 0 bases, and the junction held 17 bases outside the gene matches. The CDR3 sequence is 20 residues long. The CDR3 region is CASSPGPKTSGRSSYNEQFF. The DNA of the CDR3 is TGTGCCAGCAGCCCTGGTCCAAAGACTAGCGGCCGTAGCTCCTACAATGAGCAGTTCTTC.

This clonotype was counted a few times. The chain has TRBV7-2 and TRBJ2-1; 7 bases are shared with TRBD1. Germline assignment: CDR1 SGHTA and CDR2 FQGNSA. This CDR3 has 15 residues. The junction had 8 bases not matched to a gene; V was cut back by 4 bases and J by 5 bases. The CDR3 here is CASSSTGLKHNEQFF. CDR3 DNA sequence: TGTGCCAGCAGCTCGACAGGGCTAAAACACAATGAGCAGTTCTTC.

The chain couples TRBV5-1 to TRBJ2-7; D is perhaps TRBD1 (6 bases). Trimming pared 0 bases from V and 5 bases from J, leaving 15 bases between. CDR1 and CDR2 from the germline V gene are SGHRS and YFSETQ. The CDR3 loop spans 15 amino acids. The CDR3 is CASSLGQVTAHEQYF. CDR3 DNA: TGCGCCAGCAGCTTGGGACAGGTGACGGCCCACGAGCAGTACTTC.

V usage is TRBV20-1 and J usage is TRBJ2-1; 9 bases map to TRBD2. CDR1 and CDR2 (germline): DFQATT, SNEGSKA (reference sequence). The CDR3 totals 15 residues. Trimming cost V 6 bases and J 2 bases; bases outside gene matches: 8. The chain's CDR3 is CSAGTGTSPYNEQFF. CDR3 coding DNA: TGCAGTGCCGGTACCGGGACTAGCCCCTACAATGAGCAGTTCTTC.